This T cell receptor (beta chain) was recovered during a study of OX40 agonist ivuxolimab in advanced cancers. As for the study more broadly: Ivuxolimab, which targeted the costimulatory receptor OX40 (CD134), was an agonistic, fully human IgG2 monoclonal antibody. Intravenous ivuxolimab was administered to patients every 2 weeks at six dose levels: 0.01, 0.1, 0.3, 1.5, 3 and 10 mg/kg. Of the 50 to 55 dose-escalation patients, hepatocellular carcinoma was present in approximately 20, melanoma in approximately 15, renal cell carcinoma in 9 and head and neck cancer in 9. The dose-escalation cohort was about 86% male with a mean age of about 65 years, ranging from roughly 20 to 80. Prior anti-PD-1, anti-PD-L1 or anti-CTLA-4 therapy was permitted, and checkpoint inhibitors had been received by roughly two fifths of dose-escalation patients. Partial responses occurred in three dose-escalation patients: two with cutaneous melanoma and one with hepatocellular carcinoma. The purpose of peripheral TCRbeta sequencing was to test whether ivuxolimab changed TCR sequence diversity and led to clonal T-cell expansion. The paper covers the monotherapy dose-escalation part of the phase I ivuxolimab trial, which included N ≈ 57 patients.

Paper-wide results and their limitations: Low levels of normalized T-cell clonal expansion were also seen in some nonresponding patients. In the 0.1-3.0 mg/kg groups, partial responders had among the lowest normalized peripheral clonal expansion, particularly in CD8+ T cells. Clonal expansion of both CD4+ and CD8+ blood T cells was observed from baseline to week 6 at doses 0.1 to 3.0 mg/kg. After ivuxolimab, more expanded clones were found on average in CD8+ T cells than in CD4+ T cells. Which antigens the clonally expanded peripheral T cells were specific for was not determined.

Genomic DNA was isolated from the sorted cells so that the TCRbeta CDR3 region could be sequenced. The immunoSEQ Assay was used to sequence the TCRbeta CDR3 regions. TCRdb stores this immuneACCESS table with in-frame sequences only. Part of the clones is absent; in the studies checked, under half of the shortfall reflects unresolved V genes, and no reason is known for the rest. The sample data list some 47,000 clones, and less than 90% of these were observed just once. Of the sample, approximately 7.5% is held by the ten largest clones. This clone was detected only once. This receptor's antigen is unknown. No base quality values were provided; no much bigger clone lies one nucleotide off. The trial excluded patients who had a history of autoimmune disease or who were on systemic immunosuppression. Peripheral blood for TCR sequencing was collected from all dose cohorts at baseline, on cycle 4 day 1, and on cycle 7 day 1. The samples were taken from a phase I, first-in-human, multicenter, open-label dose-escalation trial of ivuxolimab. Adults with locally advanced or metastatic melanoma, renal cell, hepatocellular, or head and neck squamous cell carcinoma were enrolled in the trial. Before TCR sequencing, CD4+ and CD8+ T cells were separately sorted from peripheral blood.

The source of this sequence is an adult with an advanced solid tumor such as melanoma, head and neck, liver or kidney cancer. The starting material was CD4+ or CD8+ T cells sorted from blood, obtained in a trial of the OX40 agonist ivuxolimab.

CDR3 sequence: CASVSSAGSYNEQFF. The DNA sequence follows: TGTGCCAGCGTTAGCTCGGCGGGGAGCTACAATGAGCAGTTCTTC. This chain is built from TRBV25-1 and TRBJ2-1; a tentative D call is TRBD2 (6 bases match). CDR1 MGHDK and CDR2 SYGVNS were looked up in the germline V gene. The trim is 8 bases for V and 3 bases for J, with a gap of 17 bases between the germline ends. Including cysteine and phenylalanine, the CDR3 has 15 amino acids. Just the 45-base CDR3 DNA is kept, in frame starting at base 1.